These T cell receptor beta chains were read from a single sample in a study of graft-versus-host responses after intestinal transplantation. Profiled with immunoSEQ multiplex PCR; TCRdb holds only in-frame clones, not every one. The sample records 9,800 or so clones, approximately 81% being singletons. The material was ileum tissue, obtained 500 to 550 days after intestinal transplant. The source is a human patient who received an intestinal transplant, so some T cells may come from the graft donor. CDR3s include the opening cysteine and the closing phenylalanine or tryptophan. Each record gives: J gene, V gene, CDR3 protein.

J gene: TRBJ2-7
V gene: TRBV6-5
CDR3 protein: CASSNGGQINYEQYF

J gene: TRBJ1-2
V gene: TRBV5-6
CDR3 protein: CASSLQGVYGYTF

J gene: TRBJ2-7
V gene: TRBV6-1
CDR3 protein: CASSNTGTYEQYF

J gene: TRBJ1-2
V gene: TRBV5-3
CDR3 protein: CARNVLDSNYGYTF

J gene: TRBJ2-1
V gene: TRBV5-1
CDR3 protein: CASSFRDKYNEQFF

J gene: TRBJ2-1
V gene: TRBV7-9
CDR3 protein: CASSLTGGRVYNEQFF

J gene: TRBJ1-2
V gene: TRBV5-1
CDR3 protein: CASSPGGIFNGYTF

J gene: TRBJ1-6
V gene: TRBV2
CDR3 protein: CASSEGGQGSSPLHF

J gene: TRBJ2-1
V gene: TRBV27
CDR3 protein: CASSQTGPGNEQFF

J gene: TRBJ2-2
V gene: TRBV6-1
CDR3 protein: CASSYRRDTGELFF

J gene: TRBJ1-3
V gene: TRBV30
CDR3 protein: CAWSVDRGNTIYF

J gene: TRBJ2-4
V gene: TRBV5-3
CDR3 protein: CARSFLRARAKNIQYF

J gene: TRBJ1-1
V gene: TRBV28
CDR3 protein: CASSLARAYTEAFF

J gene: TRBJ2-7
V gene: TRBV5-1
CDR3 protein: CASSLAGNYEQYF

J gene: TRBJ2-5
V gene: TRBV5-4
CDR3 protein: CASRGLAAQETQYF

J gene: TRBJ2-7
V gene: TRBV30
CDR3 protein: CAWSDSLGRREQYF

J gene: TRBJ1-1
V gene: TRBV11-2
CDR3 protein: CASSPRMDTEAFF

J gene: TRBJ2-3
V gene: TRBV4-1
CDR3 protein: CASSQRTSVISTDTQYF

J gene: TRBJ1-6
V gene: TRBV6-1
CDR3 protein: CASSEGTANNSPLHF

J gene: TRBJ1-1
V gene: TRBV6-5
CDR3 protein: CASSLRGETEAFF

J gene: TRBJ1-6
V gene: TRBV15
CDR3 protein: CATSRRVGNSPLHF

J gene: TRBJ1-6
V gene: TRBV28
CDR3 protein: CASSFGQSNSPLHF

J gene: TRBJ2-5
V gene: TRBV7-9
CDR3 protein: CASSLSRGGRETQYF

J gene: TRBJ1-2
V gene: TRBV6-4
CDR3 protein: CASSGTGSHGYTF

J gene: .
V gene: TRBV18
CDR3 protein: CASSPDRKPYEQYF

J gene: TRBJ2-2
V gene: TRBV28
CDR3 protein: CASSFLGQPNTGELFF

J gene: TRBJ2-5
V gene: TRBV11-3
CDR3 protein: CASSLGGLRFGETQYF

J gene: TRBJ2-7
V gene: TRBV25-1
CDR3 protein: CASSPEPGQGPVAYEQYF

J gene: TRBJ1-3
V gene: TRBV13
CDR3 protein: CASSPSGIAGNTIYF